This T cell receptor (beta chain) appears in the sequencing data of a study of blood T cell repertoires in COVID-19. Germline CDR1 SNHLY, CDR2 FYNNEI. V was cut by 1 base and J by 3 bases, with 10 bases left in between. This CDR3 has 15 amino acids. Original data processing: Reference gene primer amplification gave nucleated cell count estimates. Produced via immunoSEQ multiplex PCR; TCRdb's table is partial and in-frame only. V and J calls and clone size are copied from that table; D and trimming were computed from the DNA. The sample yields 200,000 to 250,000 clones, 82% seen once. V is TRBV2 and J is TRBJ2-1, with D perhaps matching TRBD1 (5 bases). Sequencing used peripheral blood. The clonotype was recovered from a woman of 80 years or more with COVID-19, enrolled during active disease. The CDR3 DNA sequence: TGTGCCAGCAGTGAAGAGATGGGGCACTACAATGAGCAGTTCTTC. Translation: CASSEEMGHYNEQFF.